The sequence of this TCR beta chain was determined in a study of T cell responses to AZD1222 COVID-19 vaccine. Sequencing used immunoSEQ multiplex PCR; TCRdb keeps in-frame clones, though not all of them. The repertoire has some 110,000 clones, around 89% of them found once; the top ten carry less than 8.5%. The germline V gene has CDR1 KGHSH and CDR2 LQKENI. V dropped 3 bases and J dropped 4 bases, with 8 bases sitting between them. The CDR3 has 13 residues. This chain connects TRBV18 to TRBJ2-3, with D possibly being TRBD2 (5 bases). The source is an adult who received the AZD1222 COVID-19 vaccine. Here the sequenced sample was peripheral blood, taken 28 days after the second AZD1222 dose. The CDR3: CASSPLLADTQYF. The DNA of the CDR3 is TGTGCCAGCTCACCCCTACTAGCAGATACGCAGTATTTT.